A single T cell receptor beta chain is shown here with its context. The antigen is not known. CDR1 LGHDT and CDR2 YNNKEL come from the germline V gene (reference sequence). With 1 base removed from V and 7 bases from J, the gap between germline ends came to 8 bases. The CDR3 is made up of 13 amino acids. These data originate in a study of breast tumors, draining lymph nodes, adjacent tissues. General study points: Data only fit, rather than demonstrated, lymph node origin of most tumor T cells. Tumor repertoires ranked between lymph nodes and nontumor tissue in diversity, with V and J gene preferences. Luminal-like breast cancer showed significantly higher tumor–nontumor repertoire similarity than basal-like.

Each CDR3 protein gets one entry after TCRdb re-called the multiplex PCR reads with MiXCR. There are 150,000 to 200,000 distinct CDR3 sequences in the sample; roughly a third occur only once, and 3.5% to 4.5% lies in the top ten. Axillary draining lymph nodes of breast cancer patients supplied the node samples. This TCR came from a female donor with breast cancer. Some clones in this sample may be carry-over from other donors' samples. V is TRBV3-1 and J is TRBJ1-5; D gene ambiguous. The source material was axillary lymph node tissue. The CDR3, as DNA: TGTGCCAGCAGCCAAGTAGGGTGGCAGCCCCAGCATTTT. Protein: CASSQVGWQPQHF.